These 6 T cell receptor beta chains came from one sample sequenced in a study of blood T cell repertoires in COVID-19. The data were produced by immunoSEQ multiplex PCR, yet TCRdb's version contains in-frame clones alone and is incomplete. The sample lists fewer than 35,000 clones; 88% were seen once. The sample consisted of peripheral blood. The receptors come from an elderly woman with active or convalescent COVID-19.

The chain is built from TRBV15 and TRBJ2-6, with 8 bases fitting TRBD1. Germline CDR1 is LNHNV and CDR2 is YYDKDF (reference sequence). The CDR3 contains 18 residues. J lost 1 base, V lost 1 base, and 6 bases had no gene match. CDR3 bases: TGTGCCACCAGCAGAGTTCAGGGGGCTTTATCTGGGGCCAACGTCCTGACTTTC. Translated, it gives CATSRVQGALSGANVLTF. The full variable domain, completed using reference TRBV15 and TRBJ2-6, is DAMVIQNPRYQVTQFGKPVTLSCSQTLNHNVMYWYQQKSSQAPKLLFHYYDKDFNNEADTPDNFQSRRPNTSFCFLDIRSPGLGDTAMYLCATSRVQGALSGANVLTFGAGSRLTVL.

The CDR3 here is CASRLAVRTDTQYF. Written as DNA, the CDR3 is TGTGCCAGCAGATTAGCTGTACGCACAGATACGCAGTATTTT. This chain uses TRBV6-5 with TRBJ2-3; D unresolved. Looked up from germline, CDR1 is MNHEY and CDR2 is SVGAGI. The CDR3 is made up of 14 amino acids. Trimming removed 6 bases from V and 1 base from J, with 11 bases in between.

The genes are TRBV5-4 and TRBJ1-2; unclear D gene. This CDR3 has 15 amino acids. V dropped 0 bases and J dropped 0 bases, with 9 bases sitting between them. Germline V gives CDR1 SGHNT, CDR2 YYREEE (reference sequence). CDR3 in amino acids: CASSLEQETNYGYTF. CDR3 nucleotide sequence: TGTGCCAGCAGCTTGGAGCAGGAAACTAACTATGGCTACACCTTC.

CDR3 sequence reads: CASSLSRAMNTEAFF. In DNA form, the CDR3 reads TGTGCCAGCAGTTTGAGCAGGGCTATGAACACTGAAGCTTTCTTT. The chain carries TRBV28 and TRBJ1-1, with TRBD1 as a possible D gene (5 bases). Germline V gives CDR1 MDHEN, CDR2 SYDVKM. V lost 3 bases, J lost 0 bases, and 11 bases lay in between. This CDR3 has 15 amino acids.

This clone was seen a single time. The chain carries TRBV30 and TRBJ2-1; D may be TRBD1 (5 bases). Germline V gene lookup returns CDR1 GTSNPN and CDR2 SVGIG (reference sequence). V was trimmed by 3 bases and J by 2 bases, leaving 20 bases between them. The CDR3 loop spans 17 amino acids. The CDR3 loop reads CAWRGFSGFAPYNEQFF. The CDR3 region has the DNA TGTGCCTGGAGAGGGTTCTCAGGGTTCGCCCCCTACAATGAGCAGTTCTTC.

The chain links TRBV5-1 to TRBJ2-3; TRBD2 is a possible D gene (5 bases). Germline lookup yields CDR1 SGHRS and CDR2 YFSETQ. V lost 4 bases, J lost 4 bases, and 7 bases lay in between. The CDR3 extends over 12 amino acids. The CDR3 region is CASSHGADTQYF. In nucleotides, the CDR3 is TGCGCCAGCAGCCACGGGGCAGATACGCAGTATTTT.